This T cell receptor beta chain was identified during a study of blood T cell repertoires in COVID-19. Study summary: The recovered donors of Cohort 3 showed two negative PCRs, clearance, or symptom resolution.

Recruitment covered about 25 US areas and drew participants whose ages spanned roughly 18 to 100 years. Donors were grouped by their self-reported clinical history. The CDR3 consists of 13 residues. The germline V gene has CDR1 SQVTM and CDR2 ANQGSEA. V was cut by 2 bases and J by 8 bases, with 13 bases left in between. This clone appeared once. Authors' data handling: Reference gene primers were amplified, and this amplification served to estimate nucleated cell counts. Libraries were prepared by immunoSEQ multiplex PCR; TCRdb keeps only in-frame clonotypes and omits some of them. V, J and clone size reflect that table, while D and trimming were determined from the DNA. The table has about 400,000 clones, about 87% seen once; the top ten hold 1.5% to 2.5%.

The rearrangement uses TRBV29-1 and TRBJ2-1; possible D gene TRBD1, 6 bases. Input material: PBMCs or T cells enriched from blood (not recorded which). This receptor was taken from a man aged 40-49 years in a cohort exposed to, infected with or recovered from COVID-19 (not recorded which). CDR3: CSVEKVQGHEQFF. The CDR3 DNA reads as TGCAGCGTTGAAAAAGTCCAGGGGCATGAGCAGTTCTTC.